Listed below are T cell receptor beta chains from one sample, sequenced in a study of human T cells and chemical hapten exposure. A single record per CDR3 protein comes from TCRdb applying MiXCR to the RACE reads. Of about 68,000 distinct CDR3 sequences in the sample, around 9.9% were seen once. This specimen consisted of whole blood, obtained in connection with sensitization to the hapten diphenylcyclopropenone (DPC). All receptors come from a woman aged 45-65 years with alopecia areata. Some clones in this sample may be carry-over from other donors' samples. Each CDR3 is given with its conserved first and last residue. Each record gives: V gene, D gene, clone size, J gene, CDR3 protein, CDR3 DNA. The D gene is left open where the match is weak. Size is stated for part of the rows, as once, few or many counts, or as a class when the clone is expanded.

V gene: TRBV20-1; D gene: TRBD1; clone size: many; J gene: TRBJ2-7; CDR3 protein: CSARGTARTITYEQYF; CDR3 DNA: TGCAGTGCTAGGGGGACAGCAAGGACAATAACCTACGAGCAGTACTTC
V gene: TRBV7-6; D gene: -; clone size: many; J gene: TRBJ1-1; CDR3 protein: CASSLAENTEAFF; CDR3 DNA: TGTGCCAGCAGCTTAGCTGAGAACACTGAAGCTTTCTTT
V gene: TRBV30; D gene: -; clone size: many; J gene: TRBJ2-3; CDR3 protein: CAWSSRLLTDTQYF; CDR3 DNA: TGTGCCTGGAGTTCTAGACTTCTCACAGATACGCAGTATTTT
V gene: TRBV19; D gene: -; clone size: -; J gene: TRBJ2-1; CDR3 protein: CASSPADHSYNEQFF; CDR3 DNA: TGTGCCAGTAGCCCGGCGGACCACTCCTACAATGAGCAGTTCTTC
V gene: TRBV6-2/TRBV6-3; D gene: -; clone size: many; J gene: TRBJ2-6; CDR3 protein: CASSHISGANVLTF; CDR3 DNA: TGTGCCAGCAGTCACATCTCTGGGGCCAACGTCCTGACTTTC
V gene: TRBV6-1; D gene: -; clone size: many; J gene: TRBJ2-7; CDR3 protein: CASSEIATGSTQYF; CDR3 DNA: TGTGCCAGCAGTGAAATAGCCACAGGTAGTACGCAGTACTTC
V gene: TRBV9; D gene: -; clone size: few; J gene: TRBJ2-3; CDR3 protein: CASSVDGGTGRDTQYF; CDR3 DNA: TGTGCCAGCAGCGTAGATGGAGGGACTGGAAGAGATACGCAGTATTTT
V gene: TRBV28; D gene: -; clone size: few; J gene: TRBJ2-2; CDR3 protein: CASSHDTGELFF; CDR3 DNA: TGTGCCAGCAGTCATGACACCGGGGAGCTGTTTTTT
V gene: TRBV28; D gene: -; clone size: many; J gene: TRBJ2-1; CDR3 protein: CASRNIASYNEQFF; CDR3 DNA: TGTGCCAGCAGGAACATAGCCTCCTACAATGAGCAGTTCTTC
V gene: TRBV6-2/TRBV6-3; D gene: -; clone size: -; J gene: TRBJ2-7; CDR3 protein: CASRTTRNYEQYF; CDR3 DNA: TGTGCCAGCAGGACTACTAGGAACTACGAGCAGTACTTC
V gene: TRBV20-1; D gene: -; clone size: many; J gene: TRBJ1-2; CDR3 protein: CSASANIRHGYTF; CDR3 DNA: TGCAGTGCTAGTGCCAATATTCGGCATGGCTACACCTTC
V gene: TRBV3-1; D gene: -; clone size: few; J gene: TRBJ2-5; CDR3 protein: CASSQRFGSLGAEGTQYF; CDR3 DNA: TGTGCCAGCAGCCAACGATTCGGGTCCTTGGGGGCAGAGGGGACCCAGTACTTC
V gene: TRBV10-1; D gene: TRBD2; clone size: -; J gene: TRBJ2-1; CDR3 protein: CASTGLAGVYNEQFF; CDR3 DNA: TGCGCCAGCACGGGACTAGCGGGAGTCTACAATGAGCAGTTCTTC
V gene: TRBV6-6; D gene: -; clone size: -; J gene: TRBJ2-5; CDR3 protein: CAAKGPQETQYF; CDR3 DNA: TGTGCAGCTAAGGGTCCTCAAGAGACCCAGTACTTC
V gene: TRBV15; D gene: TRBD1; clone size: many; J gene: TRBJ2-6; CDR3 protein: CATSRGDRGNSGANVLTF; CDR3 DNA: TGTGCCACCAGCAGAGGAGACAGGGGTAACTCTGGGGCCAACGTCCTGACTTTC
V gene: TRBV29-1; D gene: -; clone size: many; J gene: TRBJ2-3; CDR3 protein: CSVLDTGGTDTQYF; CDR3 DNA: TGCAGCGTTCTAGATACCGGGGGCACAGATACGCAGTATTTT
V gene: TRBV5-5; D gene: -; clone size: -; J gene: TRBJ2-1; CDR3 protein: CASSLGSVSYNEQFF; CDR3 DNA: TGTGCCAGCAGCTTGGGGTCAGTCTCCTACAATGAGCAGTTCTTC
V gene: TRBV12-3/TRBV12-4; D gene: -; clone size: -; J gene: TRBJ2-3; CDR3 protein: CASSRQLVGTDTQYF; CDR3 DNA: TGTGCCAGCAGCAGACAGTTGGTTGGCACAGATACGCAGTATTTT
V gene: TRBV18; D gene: TRBD2; clone size: many; J gene: TRBJ2-3; CDR3 protein: CASSQKLAGRPDTQYF; CDR3 DNA: TGTGCCAGCTCACAAAAACTAGCGGGGAGGCCCGATACGCAGTATTTT
V gene: TRBV7-9; D gene: -; clone size: few; J gene: TRBJ2-7; CDR3 protein: CASSSSGEASYEQYF; CDR3 DNA: TGTGCCAGCAGCTCCTCCGGGGAGGCCTCCTACGAGCAGTACTTC
V gene: TRBV4-1; D gene: -; clone size: -; J gene: TRBJ2-3; CDR3 protein: CASSYDRTSTDTQYF; CDR3 DNA: TGCGCCAGCAGCTACGACAGGACTAGCACAGATACGCAGTATTTT
V gene: TRBV2; D gene: TRBD2; clone size: many; J gene: TRBJ2-7; CDR3 protein: CASRPGLASYEQYF; CDR3 DNA: TGTGCCAGCAGACCGGGACTAGCATCCTACGAGCAGTACTTC
V gene: TRBV10-2; D gene: -; clone size: -; J gene: TRBJ1-1; CDR3 protein: CASGSDKNTEAFF; CDR3 DNA: TGCGCCAGCGGATCTGACAAGAACACTGAAGCTTTCTTT
V gene: TRBV6-6; D gene: -; clone size: -; J gene: TRBJ1-2; CDR3 protein: CASSSGTNYGYTF; CDR3 DNA: TGTGCCAGCAGTTCGGGGACTAACTATGGCTACACCTTC
V gene: TRBV19; D gene: -; clone size: many; J gene: TRBJ2-5; CDR3 protein: CASSMSRRETQYF; CDR3 DNA: TGTGCCAGTAGTATGAGTCGGCGAGAGACCCAGTACTTC
V gene: TRBV5-4; D gene: -; clone size: -; J gene: TRBJ2-2; CDR3 protein: CASSLAGKGANTGELFF; CDR3 DNA: TGTGCCAGCAGCTTGGCCGGGAAGGGGGCGAACACCGGGGAGCTGTTTTTT
V gene: TRBV20-1; D gene: TRBD1; clone size: few; J gene: TRBJ1-5; CDR3 protein: CSARPTGAHGQPQHF; CDR3 DNA: TGCAGTGCCCGACCCACAGGGGCCCACGGTCAGCCCCAGCATTTT